This passage covers 30 T cell receptor beta chains from one sample sequenced in a study of T cells in Graves' hyperthyroidism and ophthalmopathy. Amplified TCR beta CDR3 regions derived from RNA transcripts. Initially, a first-round RT-PCR of the TCR CDR3 employed the HTBI primer set. TCRdb re-called the multiplex PCR reads through MiXCR, storing one row per CDR3 protein. The sample carries under 350,000 distinct CDR3 sequences, roughly 21% recorded once. Sequencing was done on a sample of blood. Receptor source: a woman between 45 and 60 years old with Graves' hyperthyroidism.

This clonotype was seen repeatedly, ten times or more. The gene calls are TRBV28 and TRBJ2-3; the match to TRBD2 covers 12 bases. The J segment lost 0 bases and the V segment lost 2 bases, leaving 12 bases of the junction unmatched. This CDR3 is built from 20 residues. CDR1 and CDR2 (germline): MDHEN, SYDVKM. CDR3 nucleotides: TGTGCCAGCAGTTTAACGTTTTTGCTAGCGGGGGGGGCAAGCACAGATACGCAGTATTTT. Its protein product is CASSLTFLLAGGASTDTQYF.

This clonotype appeared a few times. A read error is possible here, since a much larger clone lies one base away. This chain joins TRBV3-1 and TRBJ2-7, with D unclear. V was clipped by 1 base and J by 6 bases, with 4 bases between them. CDR3 length: 11 amino acids. Per the germline V gene, CDR1 is LGHDT and CDR2 is YNNKEL (reference sequence). For the CDR3, the DNA is TGTGCCAGCAGCCAAGGGGGCGAGCAGTACTTC. Amino acids: CASSQGGEQYF.

The sample holds many counts of this clonotype. J is TRBJ2-7 and V is TRBV11-2; 7 bases fit TRBD2. Germline CDR1 SGHAT, CDR2 FQNNGV. V lost 1 base, J lost 4 bases, and 4 bases stayed unmatched. The CDR3 sequence is 14 residues long. The CDR3 region has the DNA TGTGCCAGCAGCTTAGGTTCTAGCGGTTACGAGCAGTACTTC. This sequence encodes CASSLGSSGYEQYF. Complete variable domain (other parts from reference TRBV11-2 and TRBJ2-7): EAGVAQSPRYKIIEKRQSVAFWCNPISGHATLYWYQQILGQGPKLLIQFQNNGVVDDSQLPKDRFSAERLKGVDSTLKIQPAKLEDSAVYLCASSLGSSGYEQYFGPGTRLTVT.

This clonotype was recorded many times. This chain links TRBV20-1 with TRBJ2-7; 8 bases agree with TRBD1. In germline, CDR1 is DFQATT, CDR2 SNEGSKA (reference sequence). With 1 base clipped from V and 8 bases from J, the junction kept 19 bases outside the gene matches. CDR3 length equals 17 residues. CDR3 protein: CSARVGTGPNSILKQYF. The DNA of the CDR3 is TGCAGTGCTAGAGTAGGGACAGGACCGAATTCCATTTTAAAGCAGTACTTC.

The table lists this clonotype with a few counts. The chain carries TRBV20-1 and TRBJ2-3; the D is unclear. Trimming removed 0 bases from V and 6 bases from J, with 7 bases in between. Germline V gives CDR1 DFQATT, CDR2 SNEGSKA (reference sequence). This CDR3 spans 12 amino acids. Here the CDR3 DNA reads TGCAGTGCTAGAGAACGGGTCGATACGCAGTATTTT. This encodes CSARERVDTQYF.

This clonotype has ten or more counts. The chain links TRBV2 to TRBJ2-2; 8 positions match TRBD1. Germline assignment: CDR1 SNHLY and CDR2 FYNNEI. This CDR3 comprises 16 residues. J gave up 3 bases and V 6 bases, and 9 bases lay outside the gene matches. In nucleotides, the CDR3 is TGTGCCAGCAGGGAAAGACAGGGGCACTACACCGGGGAGCTGTTTTTT. This codes for CASRERQGHYTGELFF.

The V call is TRBV9, the J call TRBJ1-3; 7 bases fit TRBD1. The CDR3 loop spans 18 amino acids. Germline V CDR1 and CDR2: SGDLS, YYNGEE. J gave up 3 bases and V 3 bases, and 15 bases lay outside the gene matches. The CDR3 here is CASSGATRTGWDGNTIYF. The CDR3 DNA reads TGTGCCAGCAGCGGAGCAACTAGGACAGGTTGGGATGGAAACACCATATATTTT.

This clonotype occurred many times. The gene calls are TRBV12-3 or TRBV12-4 and TRBJ2-3; D uncertain. V was cut by 1 base and J by 3 bases, with 8 bases left in between. This CDR3 spans 14 amino acids. The CDR3 region is CASSLDSETDTQYF. Here the CDR3 DNA reads TGTGCCAGCAGTTTAGACTCAGAGACAGATACGCAGTATTTT.

This clonotype was recorded at least ten times. The chain couples TRBV6-1 to TRBJ2-1, with 12 nucleotides matching TRBD2. Germline V lookup: CDR1 MNHNS, CDR2 SASEGT. CDR3 length: 15 amino acids. V gave up 7 bases and J gave up 7 bases; unmatched junction bases: 8. For the CDR3, the DNA is TGTGCCAGCAAGGGGACTAGCGGGCTGTGGAATGAGCAGTTCTTC. It yields the protein CASKGTSGLWNEQFF.

V usage is TRBV28 and J usage is TRBJ2-1; perhaps TRBD2 as D (7 bases). CDR1 is MDHEN, CDR2 SYDVKM, per germline. Trimming took off 7 bases at V and 9 bases at J, with 22 bases between the two ends. The CDR3 spans 15 residues. As DNA, the CDR3 is TGTGCCAGCACCCTGGGGAGGGGGAGGGCCGTTGAGCAGTTCTTC. Encoded protein: CASTLGRGRAVEQFF.

In this sample, this clonotype turned up once. The chain couples TRBV7-3 to TRBJ2-7, with 9 nucleotides matching TRBD1. V lost 2 bases, J lost 3 bases, and 5 bases stayed unmatched. The CDR3 loop spans 15 amino acids. Looked up from germline, CDR1 is SGHTA and CDR2 is FQGTGA. CDR3 loop: CASSLGTGTHYEQYF. DNA for the CDR3: TGTGCCAGCAGCTTAGGGACAGGGACGCACTACGAGCAGTACTTC. Combining the CDR3 with reference TRBV7-3 and TRBJ2-7 gives the whole variable domain GAGVSQTPSNKVTEKGKYVELRCDPISGHTALYWYRQSLGQGPEFLIYFQGTGAADDSGLPNDRFFAVRPEGSVSTLKIQRTERGDSAVYLCASSLGTGTHYEQYFGPGTRLTVT.

This clonotype was recorded a few times. The chain joins TRBV28 to TRBJ2-7; D uncertain. This CDR3 is 14 amino acids long. With 3 bases removed from V and 0 bases from J, the gap between germline ends came to 9 bases. Germline CDR1 is MDHEN and CDR2 is SYDVKM. In DNA form, the CDR3 reads TGTGCCAGCAGTTTCCCTTTCGGCTCCTACGAGCAGTACTTC. It encodes CASSFPFGSYEQYF.

V usage is TRBV9 and J usage is TRBJ2-7; 8 bases fit TRBD1. The CDR3 extends over 13 amino acids. With V trimmed by 4 bases and J by 7 bases, 7 bases remained unmatched. In germline, CDR1 is SGDLS, CDR2 YYNGEE. The CDR3 bases are TGTGCCAGCAGCCGCACAGGGGGGATAGAGCAGTACTTC. This gives the protein CASSRTGGIEQYF.

This clonotype was found many times. The chain carries TRBV12-3 or TRBV12-4 and TRBJ2-7; 9 nucleotides match TRBD1. This CDR3 is 14 amino acids long. V shed 5 bases, J shed 4 bases, and the junction held 6 bases outside the gene matches. CDR3 sequence: CASSTNGQGYEQYF. CDR3 sequence (DNA): TGTGCCAGCAGTACCAACGGACAGGGGTACGAGCAGTACTTC.

V is TRBV29-1 and J is TRBJ1-1, with 8 bases matching TRBD1. Germline assignment: CDR1 SQVTM and CDR2 ANQGSEA. J lost 1 base, V lost 5 bases, and 6 bases had no gene match. The CDR3 contains 14 residues. DNA for the CDR3: TGCAGCGTTTGGACAGGGAGGTCGAACACTGAAGCTTTCTTT. Translating gives CSVWTGRSNTEAFF.

V gene TRBV28 combines with J gene TRBJ2-7, with 8 bases identical to TRBD1. Per germline, CDR1 MDHEN and CDR2 SYDVKM. The CDR3 has 14 amino acids. V lost 6 bases, J lost 3 bases, and 7 bases stayed unmatched. The CDR3 reads CASRSDRAYYEQYF. CDR3 in DNA: TGTGCCAGCAGATCGGACAGGGCCTACTACGAGCAGTACTTC.

The V call is TRBV2, the J call TRBJ2-3; D is possibly TRBD1 or TRBD2 (5 bases each). The germline V gene encodes CDR1 SNHLY and CDR2 FYNNEI. Trimming removed 5 bases at V and 2 bases at J, with 17 bases between. The length of the CDR3 is 16 residues. The CDR3 is CASSTTGRRYTDTQYF. The CDR3 DNA reads TGTGCCAGCAGTACCACGGGACGGAGGTACACAGATACGCAGTATTTT.

The chain recombines TRBV4-1 with TRBJ2-3; 7 positions agree with TRBD2. The CDR3 has 14 residues. V trimming: 4 bases; J trimming: 5 bases; junction bases outside the gene matches: 6. Germline V gene data show CDR1 as MGHRA and CDR2 as YSYEKL. CDR3 region: CASSPTAGVDTQYF. For the CDR3, the DNA is TGCGCCAGCAGCCCAACTGCGGGAGTAGATACGCAGTATTTT.

The sample holds one count of this clonotype. This chain connects TRBV3-1 to TRBJ1-1, with D possibly matching TRBD1 (6 bases). Trimming cost V 3 bases and J 5 bases, with 13 bases left between them. Germline lookup yields CDR1 LGHDT and CDR2 YNNKEL (reference sequence). This CDR3 has 14 residues. The CDR3 DNA reads as TGTGCCAGCAGCCACCTGACAGGAGGGACTGAAGCTTTCTTT. Residues: CASSHLTGGTEAFF.

The gene calls are TRBV2 and TRBJ2-1, with D perhaps TRBD2 (6 bases). The CDR3 sequence is 14 residues long. The V end lost 5 bases, the J end lost 4 bases, and 12 bases lay between the germline ends. CDR1 is SNHLY and CDR2 is FYNNEI in the germline V gene. DNA of the CDR3: TGTGCCAGCAGTATCCGGGGGACTTACAATGAGCAGTTCTTC. Translating it yields CASSIRGTYNEQFF.

This clonotype has just a few counts. The chain employs TRBV5-8 and TRBJ1-2; 10 bases are shared with TRBD1. V shed 5 bases and J 6 bases; nucleotides not matched to a gene: 7. The CDR3 totals 14 residues. CDR1 is SGHTS, CDR2 YDEGEE, per germline. CDR3 coding DNA: TGTGCCAGCAGTTATGGTGGGACAGGGGATGGCTACACCTTC. Translating gives CASSYGGTGDGYTF.

This clonotype turned up a few times. The chain recombines TRBV5-6 with TRBJ1-6; D uncertain. The CDR3 spans 13 residues. Germline CDR1 is SGHDT and CDR2 is YYEEEE. V lost 8 bases and J 4 bases, leaving 10 bases between the germline ends. CDR3 loop: CASQSDYNSPLHF. CDR3 nucleotide sequence: TGTGCCAGTCAGTCGGATTATAATTCACCCCTCCACTTT.

In this sample, this clonotype turned up many times. This rearrangement joins TRBV18 to TRBJ1-1; D call uncertain. Germline V gene data show CDR1 as KGHSH and CDR2 as LQKENI. Trimming pared 0 bases from V and 11 bases from J, leaving 13 bases between. The CDR3 has 13 amino acids. The CDR3 spells CASSPPSRVRAFF. CDR3 DNA: TGTGCCAGCTCACCACCGTCAAGAGTTCGGGCTTTCTTT. Together with reference TRBV18 and TRBJ1-1, the CDR3 gives the full variable domain: NAGVMQNPRHLVRRRGQEARLRCSPMKGHSHVYWYRQLPEEGLKFMVYLQKENIIDESGMPKERFSAEFPKEGPSILRIQQVVRGDSAAYFCASSPPSRVRAFFGQGTRLTVV.

This clonotype has a count of ten or more. V gene TRBV7-9 combines with J gene TRBJ2-7, with a possible D match to TRBD2 (6 bases). V was pared by 5 bases and J by 3 bases, with 17 bases between. Germline V lookup: CDR1 SEHNR, CDR2 FQNEAQ (reference sequence). This CDR3 spans 15 amino acids. The CDR3 DNA sequence: TGTGCCAGCAGCCCCCGTGGAGGGGTGGTCTACGAGCAGTACTTC. It codes for CASSPRGGVVYEQYF.

The table lists this clonotype with many counts. The CDR3 loop is CASSYGVRAPYGYTF. In DNA, the CDR3 is TGTGCCAGCAGTTACGGAGTCCGGGCCCCCTATGGCTACACCTTC. The V gene is TRBV6-6, the J gene TRBJ1-2; D gene uncertain. With 2 bases removed from V and 4 bases from J, the gap between germline ends came to 14 bases. The CDR3 consists of 15 residues. Per germline, CDR1 MNHNY and CDR2 SVGAGI (reference sequence).

The chain couples TRBV29-1 to TRBJ2-7; 7 positions match TRBD1. Germline CDR1 SQVTM, CDR2 ANQGSEA. Trimming at V came to 5 bases and at J to 3 bases, leaving 4 bases not matched to a gene. The CDR3 covers 12 residues. CDR3 region: CSVSQGSYEQYF. The CDR3 DNA sequence: TGCAGCGTTTCACAGGGGAGCTACGAGCAGTACTTC.

This clonotype occurred many times. The chain carries TRBV6-1 and TRBJ2-1; 7 nucleotides match TRBD2. The V gene's germline CDR1 is MNHNS and CDR2 SASEGT. The V segment lost 5 bases and the J segment 1 base; nucleotides outside the gene matches: 5. The CDR3 runs to 15 residues. CDR3 sequence: CASSFTSESYNEQFF. In DNA form, the CDR3 reads TGTGCCAGCAGTTTCACTAGCGAATCCTACAATGAGCAGTTCTTC.

The V and J genes are TRBV19 and TRBJ1-2; 7 bases map to TRBD1. Germline-derived CDR1 and CDR2 are LNHDA and SQIVND (reference sequence). The CDR3 runs to 12 residues. The V and J ends lost 10 bases and 5 bases, in that order; junction bases with no gene match: 7. The CDR3 region has the DNA TGTGCCACTAGGGGGACAGTATATGGCTACACCTTC. Translating it yields CATRGTVYGYTF.

The chain employs TRBV6-2 or TRBV6-3 and TRBJ2-1, with 11 bases that match TRBD2. The V gene end was trimmed by 5 bases and the J gene end by 6 bases; junction bases not matched to a gene: 3. Germline values: CDR1 MNHEY, CDR2 SVGEGT. This CDR3 region has 14 residues. The DNA of the CDR3 is TGTGCCAGCAGTATAGCGGGGGGGACCAATGAGCAGTTCTTC. Amino acid sequence: CASSIAGGTNEQFF.

This clonotype was picked up many times. The CDR3 is CAWSANSVLGTDTQYF. CDR3 DNA sequence: TGTGCCTGGAGTGCCAATAGCGTACTTGGCACAGATACGCAGTATTTT. This chain joins TRBV30 and TRBJ2-3; D is perhaps TRBD2 (5 bases). Germline V gives CDR1 GTSNPN, CDR2 SVGIG (reference sequence). The CDR3 has 16 amino acids. The germline V and J ends were trimmed by 1 base and 1 base, with 15 bases remaining between them.